Given below is one T cell receptor (beta chain) in context. The target of this receptor is not known. No much larger clone exists at a distance of one base, and base qualities are not known. This sample was taken from a study of T cell responses to AZD1222 COVID-19 vaccine (dated by TCRdb to 2020 to 2023). Regarding the study in general: TCR sequencing was performed for roughly 250 trial participants, of whom about 210 were given two doses of AZD1222 and around 25 were given two doses of MenACWY control vaccine. Trial participants were enrolled by age into 18-55, 56-69 and 70-plus year subgroups, with roughly 160, 29 and 62 TCR-sequenced participants respectively. Points the paper makes about the study in general: Nearly half of unique spike-specific TCRs reportedly recognized epitopes outside regions mutated in the B.1.351 and B.1.1.7 variants. The vaccine-associated CD4 TCRs covered the entire spike protein, and the dominant responses fell in regions 160-218 and 743-854. Because no samples from the day 14 peak response were available, repertoires could be characterized only after the peak T cell response. Spike-specific TCR breadth and depth rose significantly after two AZD1222 doses compared with day 0 and with MenACWY recipients. Conclusions about previously exposed vaccinees are limited because only five to seven AZD1222 recipients were SARS-CoV-2 seropositive at baseline. In the small 56-69-year group, the increase in depth fell short of significance, most likely because of low power. Participants were mostly white British and included more females than males, and it was suggested by the authors that clonal diversity may have been underestimated.

The cysteine opens and the phenylalanine closes a CDR3 of 12 amino acids. The sequence is cut down to CDR3 DNA, 36 bases in frame from base 1. V sheds 4 bases and J sheds 7 bases, leaving 8 bases between their ends. Based on the germline V gene, the CDR1 and CDR2 sequences are ENHRY and SYGVKD. Sample time point, as interpreted from the label and publication: about 28 days (+/-7) after the second vaccine dose. AZD1222 recipients given second doses at about 4 weeks or at about 12 weeks were pooled, since spike-specific TCR depth and breadth were not found to differ between the two schedules. Vaccinee samples came from UK trials COV001 and COV002, including a single-blind randomized controlled phase 2/3 trial of AZD1222 (ChAdOx1 nCoV-19) in healthy adults. Trial participant PBMC samples were collected at day 0 and day 28 after the second dose for TCRbeta chain sequencing. The CDR3 regions of human TCRbeta chains were subjected to immunosequencing. The authors processed their data as follows. TCRs in the repertoires were matched against a reference library of SARS-CoV-2-specific TCRs that had been generated with the MIRA antigen-specificity platform. Breadth was defined as the fraction of unique TCRs that were SARS-CoV-2-associated, and depth was defined as the fraction of total T cells that were SARS-CoV-2-associated. Using the MIRA data, each spike-specific TCR was assigned both to the spike region to which the TCR was reactive and to a CD4 or CD8 class. Log10-transformed breadth and depth values were compared by one-way ANOVA with Sidak's multiple comparisons tests. Sourced from immuneACCESS, this table was stored by TCRdb with only in-frame sequences that have V and J called. A share of the clones is absent; for the studies checked, an unresolved V gene accounts for under half, and the remainder has no known explanation. The DNA was the basis for D and trimming; V, J and clone size are from that table. The sample table contains fewer than 150,000 clones; only one count was recorded for roughly 90% of them. 1.5% to 2% of the sample rests with the top ten.

The sequence joins TRBV10-3 to TRBJ1-3; there is no confident call for the D gene. The specimen was peripheral blood, collected 28 days after the second AZD1222 dose. The sequence came from an adult who received the AZD1222 COVID-19 vaccine. This receptor carries the CDR3 CAISGGGNTIYF. The DNA reads as follows: TGTGCCATCAGTGGTGGAGGGAACACCATATATTTT.